This paragraph reports one T cell receptor beta chain. At one end, the junction sequence differs from germline, possibly due to a read error. RNA transcripts served as template for amplifying TCR beta CDR3 sequences. HTBI-primed first-round RT-PCR preceded second-round multiplex PCR. TCRdb fed the multiplex PCR reads into MiXCR, producing one record per CDR3 protein. The sample has over a million distinct CDR3 sequences; about two fifths are singletons. This sample was taken from a study of Graves' ophthalmopathy and Graves' hyperthyroidism. Study as a whole: The stable label applied to hyperthyroidism with no ophthalmopathy within 18 months of follow-up.

Germline V gene sequence: CDR1 SGHRS, CDR2 YFSETQ. This CDR3 is built from 15 residues. The authors enrolled newly diagnosed hyperthyroidism patients aged 18 to 65 with under 2 months' duration. Sample: peripheral blood or thyroid tissue (not recorded which). The TCR sequence derives from an adult man with Graves' hyperthyroidism. The chain joins TRBV5-1 to TRBJ2-6; D not certain. The CDR3 DNA follows: TGTGCCAGCAGCCCCCGGTGGTCTGGGGCCAACGTCCTGACTTTC. This translates into CASSPRWSGANVLTF.